The next 28 T cell receptor beta chains were all read from a single sample in a study of CD8 T cells in Susac syndrome (dated by TCRdb to about 2019). The library came from the immunoSEQ multiplex PCR assay. RNA was extracted with the RNeasy kit and roughly 0.45 to 1 ug was reverse transcribed using random hexamers. TCRdb cleaned the public reads at Q25 with fastp, built clones with MiXCR and kept in-frame beta chains. Each CDR3 protein gets just one entry, which takes the most common genes and DNA from the rows behind it. This sample comprises approximately 120,000 distinct CDR3 sequences, about 95% of them detected only once. Of the sample, around 0.2% falls within the top ten clones. Sequenced input: CD8+ T cells from PBMCs. The receptors were gathered from a human donor with Susac syndrome.

DNA for the CDR3: TGTGCCAGCAGCTTAGCGTTAGGGGCCGAGCAGTACTTC. Protein: CASSLALGAEQYF. This rearrangement joins TRBV7-9 to TRBJ2-7; D possibly corresponds to TRBD1 (5 bases). Per germline, CDR1 SEHNR and CDR2 FQNEAQ (reference sequence). Trimming left V 0 bases short and J 6 bases short, with 9 bases between. This CDR3 region has 13 residues.

The chain combines TRBV4-1 with TRBJ2-7; D unresolved. CDR1 is MGHRA, CDR2 YSYEKL, per germline. This CDR3 region has 14 residues. The germline V and J ends were trimmed by 4 bases and 3 bases, with 13 bases remaining between them. The CDR3 DNA reads TGCGCCAGCAGCCGCAATGGGCAACTCTACGAGCAGTACTTC. It codes for CASSRNGQLYEQYF.

This clonotype appeared a single time. The V and J genes are TRBV11-2 and TRBJ2-1; 12 bases agree with TRBD1. Germline V gene sequence: CDR1 SGHAT, CDR2 FQNNGV. The trim removed 2 bases at V and 0 bases at J, leaving 11 bases unmatched. CDR3 length equals 20 residues. The CDR3 is CASSLRGTGGEQSSYNEQFF. CDR3 sequence (DNA): TGTGCCAGCAGCTTAAGGGGGACAGGGGGCGAACAAAGCTCCTACAATGAGCAGTTCTTC.

This clonotype was seen just once. The chain has TRBV12-3 or TRBV12-4 and TRBJ2-1; 9 bases line up with TRBD2. J was trimmed by 5 bases and V by 7 bases; bases with no gene match: 6. The CDR3 has 14 residues. Here the CDR3 reads CASTRLAENNEQFF. CDR3 bases: TGTGCCAGCACCCGACTAGCGGAGAACAATGAGCAGTTCTTC.

The CDR3, as DNA: TGTGCCACCAGCAGAGTATCCCCCTTGCACAATGAGCAGTTCTTC. Translated, it gives CATSRVSPLHNEQFF. J is TRBJ2-1 and V is TRBV15; D unclear. Per the germline V gene, CDR1 is LNHNV and CDR2 is YYDKDF (reference sequence). The V end lost 1 base, the J end lost 5 bases, and 12 bases lay between the germline ends. This CDR3 has 15 residues.

The chain recombines TRBV5-1 with TRBJ1-2, with D perhaps TRBD1 (6 bases). V was trimmed by 0 bases and J by 6 bases, leaving 9 bases between them. This CDR3 is built from 13 residues. The V gene's germline CDR1 is SGHRS and CDR2 YFSETQ. CDR3 in amino acids: CASSLDRVNGYTF. CDR3 DNA sequence: TGCGCCAGCAGCTTGGACAGGGTAAATGGCTACACCTTC. Based on the CDR3 plus reference TRBV5-1 and TRBJ1-2, the full variable domain is KAGVTQTPRYLIKTRGQQVTLSCSPISGHRSVSWYQQTPGQGLQFLFEYFSETQRNKGNFPGRFSGRQFSNSRSEMNVSTLELGDSALYLCASSLDRVNGYTFGSGTRLTVV.

The chain carries TRBV19 and TRBJ2-1; no definite D call. Trimming took off 6 bases at V and 8 bases at J, with 17 bases between the two ends. Germline V gene lookup returns CDR1 LNHDA and CDR2 SQIVND (reference sequence). The CDR3 is 14 residues long. In DNA form, the CDR3 reads TGTGCCAGTAGCCGGACCGCCAAGGGCGATGAGCAGTTCTTC. It codes for CASSRTAKGDEQFF.

The genes are TRBV24-1 and TRBJ1-5; 10 bases agree with TRBD1. CDR1 is KGHDR, CDR2 SFDVKD, per germline. V lost 10 bases and J lost 4; bases outside the gene matches: 6. The CDR3 length is 14 residues. CDR3 amino acids: CATSGQGVNQPQHF. DNA for the CDR3: TGTGCCACGAGCGGACAGGGGGTGAATCAGCCCCAGCATTTT.

The V gene is TRBV7-3, the J gene TRBJ2-3, with D perhaps being TRBD1 or TRBD2 (6 bases each). The germline CDR1 and CDR2 sequences are SGHTA and FQGTGA. The ends were cut back, 4 bases at V and 4 bases at J, with 12 bases in the middle. The CDR3 is 14 residues long. The CDR3 nucleotides read TGTGCCAGCAGCTCCGGGGGCGGGTCAGATACGCAGTATTTT. Amino acids: CASSSGGGSDTQYF. The full variable domain, with the rest looked up from reference TRBV7-3 and TRBJ2-3, is GAGVSQTPSNKVTEKGKYVELRCDPISGHTALYWYRQSLGQGPEFLIYFQGTGAADDSGLPNDRFFAVRPEGSVSTLKIQRTERGDSAVYLCASSSGGGSDTQYFGPGTRLTVL.

This chain links TRBV7-9 with TRBJ2-1; TRBD2 agrees at 10 bases. Germline lookup yields CDR1 SEHNR and CDR2 FQNEAQ (reference sequence). CDR3 size: 15 residues. Germline trimming cut 6 bases from V and 4 bases from J; bases unmatched to any gene: 6. The CDR3 loop is CASRETSGLYNEQFF. The DNA of the CDR3 is TGTGCCAGCAGGGAGACTAGCGGGTTATACAATGAGCAGTTCTTC.

J is TRBJ1-6 and V is TRBV30; D possibly corresponds to TRBD1 (5 bases). With 0 bases removed from V and 7 bases from J, the gap between germline ends came to 10 bases. In germline, CDR1 is GTSNPN, CDR2 SVGIG (reference sequence). This CDR3 has 14 amino acids. CDR3 loop: CAWSVSGRNSPLHF. DNA for the CDR3: TGTGCCTGGAGTGTATCAGGGCGAAATTCACCCCTCCACTTT.

The V and J genes are TRBV2 and TRBJ2-4; no definite D call. Germline V gives CDR1 SNHLY, CDR2 FYNNEI. The V gene lost 4 bases and the J gene lost 1 base, with 14 bases spanning the gap. The CDR3 has 16 residues. The CDR3 protein is CASSADRPSAKNIQYF. In DNA form, the CDR3 reads TGTGCCAGCAGTGCTGACCGACCATCTGCCAAAAACATTCAGTACTTC.

The J gene is TRBJ2-1, the V gene TRBV20-1; 11 nucleotides align to TRBD1. CDR3 length: 15 amino acids. The V segment lost 5 bases and the J segment 3 bases; nucleotides outside the gene matches: 6. The germline V gene has CDR1 DFQATT and CDR2 SNEGSKA (reference sequence). This CDR3 is CSAPGTGGLYNEQFF. CDR3 coding DNA: TGCAGTGCTCCAGGGACAGGGGGACTCTACAATGAGCAGTTCTTC.

The rearrangement links TRBV30 to TRBJ2-7, with D perhaps TRBD1 (6 bases). The CDR3 is 13 residues long. Germline V gives CDR1 GTSNPN, CDR2 SVGIG (reference sequence). The V and J ends lost 2 bases and 3 bases respectively, with 11 bases between them. The CDR3 loop is CAWSRTANYEQYF. The CDR3, as DNA: TGTGCCTGGAGTAGGACAGCCAACTACGAGCAGTACTTC.

V gene TRBV9 combines with J gene TRBJ2-6; the D gene is possibly TRBD1 (6 bases). CDR3 size: 15 residues. V shed 0 bases and J shed 4 bases, with 8 bases lying between them. CDR1 and CDR2 (germline): SGDLS, YYNGEE. CDR3 residues: CASSVVGAGANVLTF. The CDR3 region has the DNA TGTGCCAGCAGCGTAGTGGGGGCGGGGGCCAACGTCCTGACTTTC.

The chain employs TRBV6-1 and TRBJ2-2; possibly TRBD2 for D (6 bases). The CDR3 runs 16 residues. V lost 5 bases, J lost 2 bases, and 15 bases lay in between. Germline assignment: CDR1 MNHNS and CDR2 SASEGT. CDR3 sequence reads: CASSPGLASNTGELFF. For the CDR3, the DNA is TGTGCCAGCAGTCCCGGGCTAGCGAGCAACACCGGGGAGCTGTTTTTT.

The chain couples TRBV4-3 to TRBJ2-1, with D perhaps TRBD1 (6 bases). CDR3 length: 15 amino acids. The germline V gene has CDR1 LGHNA and CDR2 YSLEER. Trimming took off 1 base at V and 6 bases at J, with 13 bases between the two ends. CDR3 in DNA: TGCGCCAGCAGCCAAGTTTTGGGGGCTGGCAATGAGCAGTTCTTC. Translation gives CASSQVLGAGNEQFF.

J is TRBJ1-1 and V is TRBV20-1, with D tentatively TRBD1 (5 bases). The V end lost 2 bases, the J end lost 4 bases, and 14 bases lay between the germline ends. CDR3 size: 14 residues. CDR1 is DFQATT, CDR2 SNEGSKA, per germline (reference sequence). CDR3 loop: CSARTGTDVTEAFF. The CDR3 DNA is TGCAGTGCTAGAACCGGGACCGACGTCACTGAAGCTTTCTTT.

The J gene is TRBJ2-5, the V gene TRBV3-1; the D gene is possibly TRBD2 (6 bases). The CDR3 totals 14 residues. CDR1 and CDR2 from the germline V gene are LGHDT and YNNKEL (reference sequence). V was clipped by 8 bases and J by 3 bases, with 16 bases between them. CDR3 sequence: CASSLVSGEETQYF. The CDR3 DNA reads TGTGCCAGCTCCCTCGTTTCGGGGGAAGAGACCCAGTACTTC.

This rearrangement joins TRBV9 to TRBJ2-7; D perhaps matches TRBD2 (5 bases). Germline values: CDR1 SGDLS, CDR2 YYNGEE. V was clipped by 4 bases and J by 0 bases, with 14 bases between them. The CDR3 covers 15 residues. The CDR3 is CASSPAGGSSYEQYF. CDR3 sequence (DNA): TGTGCCAGCAGCCCGGCGGGCGGCAGCTCCTACGAGCAGTACTTC. Full variable domain (missing parts from reference TRBV9 and TRBJ2-7): DSGVTQTPKHLITATGQRVTLRCSPRSGDLSVYWYQQSLDQGLQFLIQYYNGEERAKGNILERFSAQQFPDLHSELNLSSLELGDSALYFCASSPAGGSSYEQYFGPGTRLTVT.

This chain uses TRBV30 with TRBJ2-3; D ambiguous. Trimming cost V 0 bases and J 2 bases, with 3 bases left between them. This CDR3 spans 12 amino acids. CDR1 GTSNPN and CDR2 SVGIG come from the germline V gene (reference sequence). The CDR3 spells CAWSVLTDTQYF. DNA of the CDR3: TGTGCCTGGAGTGTGCTCACAGATACGCAGTATTTT.

This chain links TRBV7-8 with TRBJ2-6, with a possible D match to TRBD2 (5 bases). Germline CDR1 SGHVS, CDR2 FQNEAQ. The CDR3 has 16 amino acids. V was pared by 8 bases and J by 1 base, with 15 bases between. Here the CDR3 reads CASEGTGASGANVLTF. CDR3 DNA sequence: TGTGCCAGCGAGGGTACCGGAGCGTCTGGGGCCAACGTCCTGACTTTC. Together with reference TRBV7-8 and TRBJ2-6, the CDR3 gives the full variable domain: GAGVSQSPRYKVAKRGQDVALRCDPISGHVSLFWYQQALGQGPEFLTYFQNEAQLDKSGLPSDRFFAERPEGSVSTLKIQRTQQEDSAVYLCASEGTGASGANVLTFGAGSRLTVL.

V and J are TRBV3-1 and TRBJ1-2; TRBD1 aligns across 8 bases. V shed 1 base, J shed 1 base, and the junction held 2 bases outside the gene matches. The V gene's germline CDR1 is LGHDT and CDR2 YNNKEL (reference sequence). CDR3 length: 15 amino acids. Written as DNA, the CDR3 is TGTGCCAGCAGCCAAGGGACAGGGCGTAACTATGGCTACACCTTC. Protein: CASSQGTGRNYGYTF.

The V call is TRBV12-3 or TRBV12-4, the J call TRBJ1-1; D ambiguous. There are 13 residues in the CDR3. V was pared by 8 bases and J by 5 bases, with 15 bases between. CDR3 sequence reads: CASGRDHRTEAFF. The CDR3 nucleotides are TGTGCCAGCGGGAGAGATCACCGGACTGAAGCTTTCTTT.

The V call is TRBV6-1, the J call TRBJ2-2, with 7 bases lining up with TRBD2. CDR1 is MNHNS and CDR2 is SASEGT in the germline V gene. Trimming cost V 8 bases and J 0 bases; bases outside gene matches: 15. The CDR3 loop spans 18 amino acids. The CDR3 sequence: CASRPSSGARPNTGELFF. Here the CDR3 DNA reads TGTGCCAGCCGACCGTCTAGCGGAGCTAGACCGAACACCGGGGAGCTGTTTTTT.

The rearrangement links TRBV24-1 to TRBJ2-2, with 10 bases matching TRBD1. In germline, CDR1 is KGHDR, CDR2 SFDVKD. The CDR3 spans 17 residues. J was trimmed by 10 bases and V by 0 bases; bases with no gene match: 10. The CDR3 protein is CATSDLDRGRTPKELFF. The CDR3 nucleotides are TGTGCCACCAGTGATTTGGACAGGGGGCGGACACCGAAGGAGCTGTTTTTT.

In its sample, this clonotype was seen once. DNA of the CDR3: TGTGCCAGCAGCGGCCGGGAGACCCAGTACTTC. Translated, it gives CASSGRETQYF. The J gene is TRBJ2-5, the V gene TRBV7-9; D gene unclear. CDR3 length equals 11 residues. V lost 5 bases and J lost 5, with 6 bases in between. Germline V lookup: CDR1 SEHNR, CDR2 FQNEAQ (reference sequence).

This chain connects TRBV27 to TRBJ1-2; 7 positions match TRBD1. V lost 3 bases, J lost 6 bases, and 4 bases stayed unmatched. CDR3 length: 13 residues. Germline-derived CDR1 and CDR2 are MNHEY and SMNVEV (reference sequence). This CDR3 reads CASSLGTEDGYTF. For the CDR3, the DNA is TGTGCCAGCAGTTTGGGGACAGAGGATGGCTACACCTTC.